This T cell receptor beta chain was found in a study of OX40 agonist ivuxolimab in advanced cancers. This clone was recorded once. Its antigen is currently unknown. Germline V lookup: CDR1 SGHAT, CDR2 FQNNGV. V dropped 0 bases and J dropped 4; count of bases not matched to a gene: 11. CDR3 length: 18 amino acids. Overall study findings and caveats: Nonresponders, in some cases, also had low normalized T-cell clonal expansion. CD8+ T cells were the subset that, on average, had more expanded clones than CD4+.

Method: immunoSEQ multiplex PCR; TCRdb's copy keeps in-frame clones and lacks some. Of 30,000 to 40,000 clones listed, around 90% are singletons. Specimen: CD4+ or CD8+ T cells sorted from blood, collected in a trial of the OX40 agonist ivuxolimab. The receptor was derived from an adult with an advanced solid tumor such as melanoma, head and neck, liver or kidney cancer. V gene TRBV11-2 combines with J gene TRBJ2-1; TRBD2 matches at 8 bases. The CDR3 loop reads CASSLEFVGLAGYNEQFF. CDR3 nucleotides: TGTGCCAGCAGCTTAGAATTCGTCGGCCTAGCGGGTTACAATGAGCAGTTCTTC.